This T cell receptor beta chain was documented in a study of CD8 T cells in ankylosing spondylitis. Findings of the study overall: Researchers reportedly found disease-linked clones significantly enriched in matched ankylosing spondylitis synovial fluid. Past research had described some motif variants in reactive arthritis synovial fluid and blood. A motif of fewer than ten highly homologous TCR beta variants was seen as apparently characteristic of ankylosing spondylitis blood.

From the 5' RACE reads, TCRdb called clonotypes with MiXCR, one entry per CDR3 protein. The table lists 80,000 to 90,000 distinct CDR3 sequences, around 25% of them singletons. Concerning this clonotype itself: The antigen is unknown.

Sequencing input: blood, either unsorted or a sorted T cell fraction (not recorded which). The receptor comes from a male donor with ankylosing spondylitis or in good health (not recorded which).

The chain's CDR3 is CSTDRETSPTDTQYF. In DNA, the CDR3 is TGCAGTACCGACCGGGAAACCTCCCCCACAGATACGCAGTATTTT. The chain combines TRBV20-1 with TRBJ2-3, with D perhaps matching TRBD2 (5 bases). Trimming removed 8 bases at V and 2 bases at J, with 20 bases between. The length of the CDR3 is 15 residues. Germline V lookup: CDR1 DFQATT, CDR2 SNEGSKA (reference sequence).